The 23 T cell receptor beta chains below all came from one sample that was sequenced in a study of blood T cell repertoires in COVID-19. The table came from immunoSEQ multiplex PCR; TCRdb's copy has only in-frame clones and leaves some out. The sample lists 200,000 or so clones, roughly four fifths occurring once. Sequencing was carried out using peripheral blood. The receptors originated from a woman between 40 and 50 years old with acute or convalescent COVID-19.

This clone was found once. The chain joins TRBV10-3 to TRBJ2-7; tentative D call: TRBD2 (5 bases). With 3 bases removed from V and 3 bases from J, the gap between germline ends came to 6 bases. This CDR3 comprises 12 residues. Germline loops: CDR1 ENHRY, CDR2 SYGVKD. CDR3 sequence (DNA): TGTGCCATCAGTGACGGGGACTACGAGCAGTACTTC. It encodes CAISDGDYEQYF.

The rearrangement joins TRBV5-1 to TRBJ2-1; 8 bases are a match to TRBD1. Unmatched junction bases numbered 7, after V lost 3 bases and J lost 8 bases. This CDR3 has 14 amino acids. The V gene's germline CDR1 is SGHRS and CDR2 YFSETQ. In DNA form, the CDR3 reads TGCGCCAGCAGCTCTACAGGGGGAAGGCATGAGCAGTTCTTC. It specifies CASSSTGGRHEQFF.

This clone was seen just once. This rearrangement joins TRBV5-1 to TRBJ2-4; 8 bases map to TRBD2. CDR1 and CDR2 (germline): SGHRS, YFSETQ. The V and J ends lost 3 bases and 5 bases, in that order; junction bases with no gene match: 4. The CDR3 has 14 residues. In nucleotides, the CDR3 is TGCGCCAGCAGCTCGCAAGCGGGAGAAAACATTCAGTACTTC. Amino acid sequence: CASSSQAGENIQYF.

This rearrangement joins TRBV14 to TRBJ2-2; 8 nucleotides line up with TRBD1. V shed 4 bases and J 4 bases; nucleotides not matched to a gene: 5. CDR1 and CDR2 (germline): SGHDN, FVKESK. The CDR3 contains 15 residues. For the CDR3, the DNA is TGTGCCAGCAGCCCAAAGGACAGGGCCACCGGGGAGCTGTTTTTT. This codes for CASSPKDRATGELFF.

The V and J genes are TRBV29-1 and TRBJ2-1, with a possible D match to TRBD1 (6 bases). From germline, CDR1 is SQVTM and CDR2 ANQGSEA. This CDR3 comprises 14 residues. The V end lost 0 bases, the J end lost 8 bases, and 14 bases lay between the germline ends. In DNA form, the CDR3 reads TGCAGCGTTGAAGATCGGCAGGGGTGGGATGAGCAGTTCTTC. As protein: CSVEDRQGWDEQFF.

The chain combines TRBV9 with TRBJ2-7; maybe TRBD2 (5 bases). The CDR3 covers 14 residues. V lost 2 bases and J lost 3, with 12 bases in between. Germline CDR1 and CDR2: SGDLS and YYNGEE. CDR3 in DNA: TGTGCCAGCAGCGTGACCGGGAATCACTACGAGCAGTACTTC. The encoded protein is CASSVTGNHYEQYF.

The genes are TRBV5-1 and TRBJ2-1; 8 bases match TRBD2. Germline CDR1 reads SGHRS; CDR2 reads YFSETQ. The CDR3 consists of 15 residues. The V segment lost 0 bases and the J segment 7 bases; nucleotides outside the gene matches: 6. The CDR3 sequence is CASSLVAGWANEQFF. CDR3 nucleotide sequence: TGCGCCAGCAGCTTGGTAGCGGGGTGGGCGAATGAGCAGTTCTTC.

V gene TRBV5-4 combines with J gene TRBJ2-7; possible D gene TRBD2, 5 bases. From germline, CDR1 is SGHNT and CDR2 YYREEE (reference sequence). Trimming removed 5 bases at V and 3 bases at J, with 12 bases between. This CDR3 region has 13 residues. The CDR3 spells CASSLDGLYEQYF. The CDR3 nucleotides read TGTGCCAGCAGTCTCGACGGACTCTACGAGCAGTACTTC.

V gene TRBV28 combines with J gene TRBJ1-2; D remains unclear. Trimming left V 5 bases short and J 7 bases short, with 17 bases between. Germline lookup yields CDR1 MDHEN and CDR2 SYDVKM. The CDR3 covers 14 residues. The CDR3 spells CASSTPRWITGYTF. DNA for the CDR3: TGTGCCAGCAGTACCCCGCGGTGGATTACTGGCTACACCTTC.

The CDR3 region is CAWNWGAGNEQFF. The DNA for the CDR3 is TGTGCCTGGAACTGGGGCGCTGGGAATGAGCAGTTCTTC. The chain joins TRBV30 to TRBJ2-1, with TRBD1 as a possible D gene (5 bases). V dropped 4 bases and J dropped 7 bases, with 14 bases sitting between them. This CDR3 contains 13 residues. CDR1 is GTSNPN and CDR2 is SVGIG in the germline V gene (reference sequence).

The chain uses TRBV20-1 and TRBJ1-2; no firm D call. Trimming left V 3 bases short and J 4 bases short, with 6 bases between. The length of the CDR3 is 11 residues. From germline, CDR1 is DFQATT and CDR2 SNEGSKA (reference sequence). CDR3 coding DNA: TGCAGTGCTAGGTCCAGCTATGGCTACACCTTC. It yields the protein CSARSSYGYTF.

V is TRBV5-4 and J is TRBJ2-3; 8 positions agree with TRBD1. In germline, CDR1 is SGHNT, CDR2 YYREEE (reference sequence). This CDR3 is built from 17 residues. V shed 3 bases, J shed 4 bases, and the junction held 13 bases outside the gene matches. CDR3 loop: CASSSGGAEAMSDTQYF. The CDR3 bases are TGTGCCAGCAGCTCAGGGGGCGCAGAGGCGATGTCAGATACGCAGTATTTT. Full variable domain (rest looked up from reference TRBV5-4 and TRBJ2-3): ETGVTQSPTHLIKTRGQQVTLRCSSQSGHNTVSWYQQALGQGPQFIFQYYREEENGRGNFPPRFSGLQFPNYSSELNVNALELDDSALYLCASSSGGAEAMSDTQYFGPGTRLTVL.

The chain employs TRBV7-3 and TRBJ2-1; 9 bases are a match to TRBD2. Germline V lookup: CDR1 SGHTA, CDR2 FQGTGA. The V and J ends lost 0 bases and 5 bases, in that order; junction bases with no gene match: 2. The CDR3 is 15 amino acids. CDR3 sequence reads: CASSLTSGGHNEQFF. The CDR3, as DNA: TGTGCCAGCAGCTTAACTAGCGGGGGCCACAATGAGCAGTTCTTC.

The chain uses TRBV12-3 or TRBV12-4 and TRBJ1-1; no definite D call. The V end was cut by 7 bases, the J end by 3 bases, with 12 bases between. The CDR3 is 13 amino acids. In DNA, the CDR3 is TGTGCCAGCACCGACGGGAGACACACTGAAGCTTTCTTT. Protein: CASTDGRHTEAFF.

This CDR3 is CASSGHCGTPSTPSTDTQYF. The CDR3 coding sequence is TGTGCCAGCAGCGGGCACTGCGGGACGCCATCCACCCCGAGCACAGATACGCAGTATTTT. This chain connects TRBV21-1 to TRBJ2-3; the table calls TRBD2, which could not be checked here. TRBV21-1 is tagged as a pseudogene. The CDR3 totals 20 residues.

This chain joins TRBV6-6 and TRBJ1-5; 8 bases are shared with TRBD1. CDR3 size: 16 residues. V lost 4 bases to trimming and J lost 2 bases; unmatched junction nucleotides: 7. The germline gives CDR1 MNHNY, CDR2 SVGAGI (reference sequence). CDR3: CASSSTGTGGNQPQHF. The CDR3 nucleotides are TGTGCCAGCAGTTCCACCGGGACAGGAGGCAATCAGCCCCAGCATTTT.

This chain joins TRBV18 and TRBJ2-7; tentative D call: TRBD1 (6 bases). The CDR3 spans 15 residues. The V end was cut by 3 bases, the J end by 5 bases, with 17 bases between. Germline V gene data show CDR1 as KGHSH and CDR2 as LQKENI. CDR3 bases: TGTGCCAGCTCACCGCCAGGGGCATTGAGGAACGAGCAGTACTTC. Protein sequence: CASSPPGALRNEQYF.

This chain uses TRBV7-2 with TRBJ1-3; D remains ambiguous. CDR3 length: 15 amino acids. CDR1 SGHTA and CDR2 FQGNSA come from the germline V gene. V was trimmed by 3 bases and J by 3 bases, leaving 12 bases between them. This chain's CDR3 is CASSFGLSSGNTIYF. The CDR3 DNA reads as TGTGCCAGCAGCTTTGGACTCTCCAGTGGAAACACCATATATTTT.

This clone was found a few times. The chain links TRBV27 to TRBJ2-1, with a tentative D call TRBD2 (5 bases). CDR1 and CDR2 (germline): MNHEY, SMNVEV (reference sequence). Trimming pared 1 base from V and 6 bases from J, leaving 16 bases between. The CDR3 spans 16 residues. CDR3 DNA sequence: TGTGCCAGCAGTTTATTCGTCGCGGCTAGCTCCAATGAGCAGTTCTTC. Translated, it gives CASSLFVAASSNEQFF.

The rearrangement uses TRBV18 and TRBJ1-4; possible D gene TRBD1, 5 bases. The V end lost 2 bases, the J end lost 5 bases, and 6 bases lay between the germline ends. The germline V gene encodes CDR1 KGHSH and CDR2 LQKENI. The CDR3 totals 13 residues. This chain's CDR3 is CASSPRQNEKLFF. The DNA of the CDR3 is TGTGCCAGCTCACCAAGACAGAATGAAAAACTGTTTTTT.

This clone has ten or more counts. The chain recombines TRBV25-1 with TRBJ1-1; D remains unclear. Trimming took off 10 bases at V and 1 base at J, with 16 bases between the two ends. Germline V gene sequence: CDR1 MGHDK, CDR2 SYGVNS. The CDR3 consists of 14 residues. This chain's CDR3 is CATSRMGRNTEAFF. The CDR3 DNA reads TGTGCCACCTCCAGAATGGGGAGGAACACTGAAGCTTTCTTT. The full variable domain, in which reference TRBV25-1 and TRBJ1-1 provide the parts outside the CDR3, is EADIYQTPRYLVIGTGKKITLECSQTMGHDKMYWYQQDPGMELHLIHYSYGVNSTEKGDLSSESTVSRIRTEHFPLTLESARPSHTSQYLCATSRMGRNTEAFFGQGTRLTVV.

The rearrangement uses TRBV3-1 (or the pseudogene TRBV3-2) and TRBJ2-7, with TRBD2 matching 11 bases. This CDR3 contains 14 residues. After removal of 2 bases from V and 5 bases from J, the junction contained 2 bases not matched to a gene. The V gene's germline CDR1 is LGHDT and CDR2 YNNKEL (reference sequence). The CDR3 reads CASSQLAGGHEQYF. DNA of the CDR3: TGTGCCAGCAGCCAACTAGCGGGAGGCCACGAGCAGTACTTC.

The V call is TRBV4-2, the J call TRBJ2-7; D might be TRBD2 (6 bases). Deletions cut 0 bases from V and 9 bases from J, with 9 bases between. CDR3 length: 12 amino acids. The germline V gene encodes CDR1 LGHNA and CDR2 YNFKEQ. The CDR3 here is CASSQERAGQYF. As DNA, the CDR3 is TGTGCCAGCAGCCAAGAAAGAGCGGGGCAGTACTTC.